This section outlines one TCR beta chain sequence together with its context. Its antigen remains undetermined. No much larger clone exists at a distance of one base, and base qualities are not known. Sequences KGHSH (CDR1) and LQKENI (CDR2) are obtained from the germline V gene. Measured from the cysteine to the phenylalanine, the CDR3 is 14 residues long. Kept here is only the CDR3 DNA, which spans 42 bases and is read in frame from base 1. Germline trimming: 8 bases from V, 1 base from J; junction bases outside gene matches: 6. Whole blood was collected in K2EDTA tubes by collaborating institutions according to the institutions' own protocols. For TCRbeta analysis, collaborator samples were shipped as frozen whole blood, as isolated PBMCs, or as DNA extracted from either sample type. TCRbeta CDR3 regions were amplified from genomic DNA by means of the immunoSEQ Assay, a bias-controlled multiplex PCR. Per the source publication's procedure: The number of nucleated cells in each sample was estimated from the amplification of reference gene primers within the assay. To quantify the absolute abundance of each unique TCRbeta CDR3 rearrangement, sequence reads were collapsed and filtered. For each sample, productive Simpson clonality was calculated as the square root of Simpson's diversity index across productive rearrangements. TCRdb obtained this table from immuneACCESS and retained in-frame rearrangements with V and J assigned. These tables miss some clones; where compared with another copy, unresolved V genes account for less than half of the shortfall, and the remainder is unexplained. V, J and clone size derive from that table, while D and trimming were established from the DNA sequence. In this sample the table shows more than 85,000 clones, 84% of which occur a single time. The ten largest clones represent 24% of the sample.

The sample comes from a study of blood T cell repertoires in COVID-19 (dated by TCRdb to 2019 to 2021). Context from the whole study: Samples covering the acute and convalescent phases of COVID-19 were provided by collaborators in the United States, Italy and Spain. The prospective study material was composed of cDNA or gDNA derived from T cells, B-cell-depleted T cells, or PBMCs. Where HLA class I and class II types were available, the types were taken from metadata supplied by the sample provider, not from assay-based typing. Samples were obtained from the ongoing ImmuneRACE study (first 160 participants) and from 1,254 subjects provided by 6 global collaborators. Deeply sampled blood TCRbeta repertoires from subjects exposed to, actively infected with, or recovered from COVID-19 were included in the dataset. A freely available public database, intended as a resource for researchers studying the immune response to SARS-CoV-2, is where the repertoires were released. Sample metadata almost always included a de-identified subject ID, COVID-19 status, age in years and sex.

Here is what the overall study found, with its caveats: The amount of clinical and demographic metadata varied by source and participant and was provided uncurated.

This chain joins TRBV18 to TRBJ2-5; 8 central nucleotides agree with TRBD1. What was sequenced was peripheral blood. The sequence was collected from a human donor in a cohort sampled during active COVID-19. The nucleotide sequence is TGTGCCAGCCGGACAGGGCGCGGCCAAGAGACCCAGTACTTC. The encoded protein is CASRTGRGQETQYF.